This T cell receptor (beta chain) is from a study of T cells after yellow fever vaccination. One entry per CDR3 protein, called by TCRdb with MiXCR from the 5' RACE reads. This sample yields under 600,000 distinct CDR3 sequences, of which 13% are seen a single time; roughly 13% belongs to the top ten. The V and J ends lost 1 base and 6 bases respectively, with 12 bases between them. The CDR3 totals 15 residues. CDR1 is LNHNV and CDR2 is YYDKDF in the germline V gene (reference sequence). The TCR sequence derives from a man younger than 40 who received the YFV17D yellow fever vaccine. Sequencing used PBMCs, obtained on the day of the yellow fever booster vaccination. The chain uses TRBV15 and TRBJ1-4; no clear D. The CDR3 is CATSRVGQNHEKLFF. The CDR3 DNA follows: TGTGCCACCAGCAGAGTCGGGCAGAACCATGAAAAACTGTTTTTT.